This passage covers 32 T cell receptor beta chains from one sample sequenced in a study of cytomegalovirus exposure and HLA in healthy donors. Vbeta (60) and Jbeta (13) primers were used in the PCR. TCRdb keeps only in-frame clones here, not all; method: immunoSEQ multiplex PCR. Of about 100,000 clones listed, approximately 72% are singletons. Sequences were obtained from PBMCs. These receptors originate from a male donor in good health and CMV-seropositive.

The chain combines TRBV5-1 with TRBJ1-1; 9 bases match TRBD1. The CDR3 runs to 16 residues. The germline gives CDR1 SGHRS, CDR2 YFSETQ. Unmatched junction bases numbered 7, after V lost 3 bases and J lost 1 base. This CDR3 is CASSSMYRGRNTEAFF. The CDR3 DNA reads as TGCGCCAGCAGCTCTATGTACAGGGGGCGGAACACTGAAGCTTTCTTT.

This chain connects TRBV5-4 to TRBJ1-3; a possible D gene is TRBD1 (5 bases). Looked up from germline, CDR1 is SGHNT and CDR2 is YYREEE (reference sequence). The CDR3 has 13 amino acids. Between the trimmed V and J ends, which lost 0 bases and 5 bases, there was a span of 6 bases. CDR3 sequence: CASSLAGRNTIYF. DNA of the CDR3: TGTGCCAGCAGCTTGGCAGGGCGAAACACCATATATTTT. The variable domain in full, completed from reference TRBV5-4 and TRBJ1-3, reads ETGVTQSPTHLIKTRGQQVTLRCSSQSGHNTVSWYQQALGQGPQFIFQYYREEENGRGNFPPRFSGLQFPNYSSELNVNALELDDSALYLCASSLAGRNTIYFGEGSWLTVV.

V is TRBV7-2 and J is TRBJ1-5; 9 bases agree with TRBD1. CDR1 is SGHTA, CDR2 FQGNSA, per germline. CDR3 length equals 14 residues. The V gene end was trimmed by 5 bases and the J gene end by 10 bases; junction bases not matched to a gene: 9. In nucleotides, the CDR3 is TGTGCCAGCAGCCTTAGAGTGGGACAGGGTCCCCAGCATTTT. Translated: CASSLRVGQGPQHF.

The chain couples TRBV28 to TRBJ2-7; a possible D gene is TRBD2 (6 bases). V was clipped by 2 bases and J by 1 base, with 9 bases between them. Germline CDR1 reads MDHEN; CDR2 reads SYDVKM. The CDR3 extends over 14 amino acids. CDR3 amino acids: CASSLTGGSYEQYF. The CDR3 coding sequence is TGTGCCAGCAGTTTAACAGGAGGGTCCTACGAGCAGTACTTC.

The chain carries TRBV7-2 and TRBJ2-5; 7 positions agree with TRBD1. Germline CDR1 is SGHTA and CDR2 is FQGNSA. Unmatched junction bases numbered 15, after V lost 5 bases and J lost 0 bases. This CDR3 has 18 amino acids. The DNA for the CDR3 is TGTGCCAGCAGCACACTTGGAATACAGGGGAAACACCAAGAGACCCAGTACTTC. It is translated as CASSTLGIQGKHQETQYF.

The V call is TRBV5-1, the J call TRBJ1-1; 7 positions agree with TRBD1. Looked up from germline, CDR1 is SGHRS and CDR2 is YFSETQ. This CDR3 is built from 16 residues. After removal of 1 base from V and 0 bases from J, the junction contained 6 bases not matched to a gene. The DNA for the CDR3 is TGCGCCAGCAGCTTGTTGCCGGGACAGTTGAACACTGAAGCTTTCTTT. Encoded protein: CASSLLPGQLNTEAFF.

This chain uses TRBV15 with TRBJ1-1; D ambiguous. V was clipped by 1 base and J by 7 bases, with 10 bases between them. The length of the CDR3 is 13 residues. The germline V gene encodes CDR1 LNHNV and CDR2 YYDKDF (reference sequence). CDR3 sequence: CATSRGRGSEAFF. CDR3 sequence (DNA): TGTGCCACCAGCAGAGGGCGAGGGAGTGAAGCTTTCTTT. Full variable domain (missing parts from reference TRBV15 and TRBJ1-1): DAMVIQNPRYQVTQFGKPVTLSCSQTLNHNVMYWYQQKSSQAPKLLFHYYDKDFNNEADTPDNFQSRRPNTSFCFLDIRSPGLGDTAMYLCATSRGRGSEAFFGQGTRLTVV.

This chain links TRBV7-2 with TRBJ2-3, with D possibly being TRBD2 (5 bases). Germline-derived CDR1 and CDR2 are SGHTA and FQGNSA. V dropped 4 bases and J dropped 1 base, with 15 bases sitting between them. The CDR3 consists of 16 residues. CDR3 sequence (DNA): TGTGCCAGCAGCTCCCATCGGGGTGGGGGCACAGATACGCAGTATTTT. Translation: CASSSHRGGGTDTQYF.

This clone was detected only once. The chain recombines TRBV19 with TRBJ1-2, with D unresolved. The CDR3 runs to 12 residues. Trimming removed 9 bases at V and 6 bases at J, with 14 bases between. From germline, CDR1 is LNHDA and CDR2 SQIVND (reference sequence). This CDR3 reads CASAGEFDGYTF. The CDR3 coding sequence is TGTGCCAGCGCTGGAGAATTCGATGGCTACACCTTC.

J is TRBJ1-2 and V is TRBV6-5; TRBD1 aligns across 10 bases. The junction had 8 bases not matched to a gene; V was cut back by 6 bases and J by 4 bases. This CDR3 is built from 15 residues. Germline loops: CDR1 MNHEY, CDR2 SVGAGI. In DNA form, the CDR3 reads TGTGCCAGCAGGCGGGACAGGGGTCGGGCCTATGGCTACACCTTC. Residues: CASRRDRGRAYGYTF.

In this sample, this clone turned up once. The V gene is TRBV10-3, the J gene TRBJ2-7, with TRBD1 matching over 8 bases. Trimming at V came to 2 bases and at J to 4 bases, leaving 7 bases not matched to a gene. The CDR3 is 15 amino acids. Germline V lookup: CDR1 ENHRY, CDR2 SYGVKD. CDR3: CAISEPSQGAYEQYF. CDR3 sequence (DNA): TGTGCCATCAGTGAGCCATCCCAGGGGGCTTACGAGCAGTACTTC.

The CDR3 loop is CASSTGTGDSSPLHF. The CDR3 DNA follows: TGTGCCAGCAGTACAGGGACAGGGGATAGTTCACCCCTCCACTTT. V gene TRBV6-5 combines with J gene TRBJ1-6; 10 bases are a match to TRBD1. The ends lost 5 bases at V and 9 bases at J; junction bases unmatched: 7. Germline CDR1 is MNHEY and CDR2 is SVGAGI. The CDR3 covers 15 residues.

This clone was observed a handful of times. The chain links TRBV18 to TRBJ1-1, with unresolved D. The CDR3 covers 15 residues. The germline gives CDR1 KGHSH, CDR2 LQKENI. Trimming pared 6 bases from V and 0 bases from J, leaving 14 bases between. The CDR3 region is CASSRISTVNTEAFF. The CDR3 bases are TGTGCCAGCTCCCGAATAAGCACAGTGAACACTGAAGCTTTCTTT.

This chain joins TRBV20-1 and TRBJ2-1; D unresolved. Looked up from germline, CDR1 is DFQATT and CDR2 is SNEGSKA (reference sequence). The CDR3 contains 8 residues. CDR3 DNA sequence: TGCAGACTGAATGAGCAGTTCTTC. Translation: CRLNEQFF.

This chain joins TRBV5-4 and TRBJ2-1; 7 bases agree with TRBD1. V dropped 0 bases and J dropped 2; count of bases not matched to a gene: 2. The CDR3 spans 15 residues. Germline CDR1 reads SGHNT; CDR2 reads YYREEE (reference sequence). CDR3 nucleotides: TGTGCCAGCAGCTTGGGTACAGGGGCCTACAATGAGCAGTTCTTC. This encodes CASSLGTGAYNEQFF.

The rearrangement uses TRBV5-1 and TRBJ2-1; 7 bases match TRBD2. The germline CDR1 and CDR2 sequences are SGHRS and YFSETQ. This CDR3 is 15 amino acids long. V shed 1 base and J 2 bases; nucleotides not matched to a gene: 3. The CDR3 DNA is TGCGCCAGCAGCTTGAGCGGGGTGACCTACAATGAGCAGTTCTTC. It yields the protein CASSLSGVTYNEQFF.

The chain combines TRBV30 with TRBJ1-5; no firm D call. V was trimmed by 1 base and J by 5 bases, leaving 9 bases between them. This CDR3 has 13 amino acids. Germline V gene lookup returns CDR1 GTSNPN and CDR2 SVGIG (reference sequence). The CDR3 DNA follows: TGTGCCTGGAGTGCGTCAGAGGATCAGCCCCAGCATTTT. This translates into CAWSASEDQPQHF.

V gene TRBV2 combines with J gene TRBJ1-1; TRBD1 aligns across 8 bases. Per the germline V gene, CDR1 is SNHLY and CDR2 is FYNNEI. V lost 10 bases, J lost 1 base, and 8 bases stayed unmatched. The length of the CDR3 is 14 residues. CDR3 nucleotide sequence: TGTGCCACTACGAGACAGGGGACGAACACTGAAGCTTTCTTT. Translating it yields CATTRQGTNTEAFF.

The CDR3 reads CASSLGSSGGPRGQFF. The CDR3 coding sequence is TGTGCCAGCAGTTTAGGGAGTAGCGGGGGGCCAAGAGGGCAGTTCTTC. The V call is TRBV28, the J call TRBJ2-1, with 10 nucleotides matching TRBD2. V was pared by 2 bases and J by 12 bases, with 13 bases of the junction left unmatched. The CDR3 spans 16 residues. Germline V gene sequence: CDR1 MDHEN, CDR2 SYDVKM.

This sequence joins TRBV6-6 and TRBJ1-1; 9 positions agree with TRBD1. V lost 4 bases, J lost 1 base, and 4 bases stayed unmatched. This CDR3 spans 15 amino acids. Looked up from germline, CDR1 is MNHNY and CDR2 is SVGAGI (reference sequence). CDR3 sequence reads: CASSSGTGRNTEAFF. CDR3 bases: TGTGCCAGCAGTTCCGGGACAGGGAGGAACACTGAAGCTTTCTTT.

The chain employs TRBV9 and TRBJ1-2, with 11 bases lining up with TRBD1. Germline V gene sequence: CDR1 SGDLS, CDR2 YYNGEE. Unmatched junction bases numbered 11, after V lost 3 bases and J lost 4 bases. The CDR3 is 17 amino acids. The CDR3 reads CASSGRGQGAAGYGYTF. CDR3 bases: TGTGCCAGCAGCGGCAGAGGACAGGGGGCAGCTGGCTATGGCTACACCTTC. Full variable domain (outside the CDR3, taken from reference TRBV9 and TRBJ1-2): DSGVTQTPKHLITATGQRVTLRCSPRSGDLSVYWYQQSLDQGLQFLIQYYNGEERAKGNILERFSAQQFPDLHSELNLSSLELGDSALYFCASSGRGQGAAGYGYTFGSGTRLTVV.

V and J are TRBV11-2 and TRBJ1-1; D gene ambiguous. Trimming pared 2 bases from V and 1 base from J, leaving 11 bases between. The CDR3 sequence is 15 residues long. Germline CDR1 reads SGHAT; CDR2 reads FQNNGV. The CDR3 sequence: CASSLLRAGNTEAFF. The DNA of the CDR3 is TGTGCCAGCAGCTTATTAAGAGCGGGGAACACTGAAGCTTTCTTT.

This clone occurred once. V and J are TRBV11-2 and TRBJ1-2, with D possibly being TRBD1 (6 bases). V was pared by 1 base and J by 2 bases, with 20 bases between. This CDR3 has 18 residues. The germline gives CDR1 SGHAT, CDR2 FQNNGV. CDR3 coding DNA: TGTGCCAGCAGCTTAGGTCGGTCCGGCGGGGGCGAGAACTATGGCTACACCTTC. This codes for CASSLGRSGGGENYGYTF.

The V gene is TRBV7-8, the J gene TRBJ1-6; D uncertain. CDR1 SGHVS and CDR2 FQNEAQ come from the germline V gene. CDR3 length: 13 residues. Trimming shortened V by 0 bases and J by 14 bases, and 11 bases separated the two germline ends. The CDR3 here is CASSLAGGPTLHF. Written as DNA, the CDR3 is TGTGCCAGCAGCTTAGCCGGCGGGCCCACCCTCCACTTT. Full variable domain (missing parts from reference TRBV7-8 and TRBJ1-6): GAGVSQSPRYKVAKRGQDVALRCDPISGHVSLFWYQQALGQGPEFLTYFQNEAQLDKSGLPSDRFFAERPEGSVSTLKIQRTQQEDSAVYLCASSLAGGPTLHFGNGTRLTVT.

V is TRBV5-1 and J is TRBJ2-2; no clear D. Germline V gives CDR1 SGHRS, CDR2 YFSETQ. The CDR3 has 16 amino acids. Trimming shortened V by 2 bases and J by 0 bases, and 11 bases separated the two germline ends. The CDR3 nucleotides read TGCGCCAGCAGCTTAAACGTCAGATCGAACACCGGGGAGCTGTTTTTT. Protein product: CASSLNVRSNTGELFF.

The V gene is TRBV28, the J gene TRBJ2-1, with 7 bases aligning to TRBD2. From germline, CDR1 is MDHEN and CDR2 SYDVKM. V lost 2 bases, J lost 7 bases, and 11 bases stayed unmatched. This CDR3 comprises 16 residues. CDR3 DNA sequence: TGTGCCAGCAGTTTAGCTGCTAGCGGTAATAAAAATGAGCAGTTCTTC. It yields the protein CASSLAASGNKNEQFF.

The chain joins TRBV14 to TRBJ2-7, with 7 bases that match TRBD2. CDR1 is SGHDN, CDR2 FVKESK, per germline. Trimming removed 0 bases from V and 6 bases from J; junction bases left unmatched: 11. CDR3 size: 16 residues. The CDR3 nucleotides read TGTGCCAGCAGCCAAGATTTAGCGGGTGGGGAGCGCGAGCAGTACTTC. Its protein product is CASSQDLAGGEREQYF.

This clone was found a few times. CDR3 region: CASSLARRRVSTDTQYF. In nucleotides, the CDR3 is TGTGCCAGCAGCTTAGCGCGTCGCAGGGTGAGCACAGATACGCAGTATTTT. The gene calls are TRBV7-9 and TRBJ2-3, with D maybe TRBD1 (5 bases). The CDR3 runs 17 residues. V was clipped by 0 bases and J by 0 bases, with 13 bases between them. CDR1 and CDR2 (germline): SEHNR, FQNEAQ (reference sequence).

This clone was counted a few times. This rearrangement joins TRBV7-2 to TRBJ1-3; possibly TRBD1 for D (6 bases). The CDR3 contains 16 residues. The V gene's germline CDR1 is SGHTA and CDR2 FQGNSA. The germline V and J ends were trimmed by 0 bases and 4 bases, with 13 bases remaining between them. CDR3 in amino acids: CASSLATTGSGNTIYF. The CDR3 DNA sequence: TGTGCCAGCAGCTTAGCCACAACAGGGTCCGGAAACACCATATATTTT.

The rearrangement uses TRBV2 and TRBJ2-4; 7 bases are shared with TRBD2. The V and J ends lost 0 bases and 10 bases, in that order; junction bases with no gene match: 12. CDR1 SNHLY and CDR2 FYNNEI come from the germline V gene. The CDR3 extends over 16 amino acids. CDR3 DNA: TGTGCCAGCAGTGAAGCAGGGAGGGACGGGTGGGGGATTCAGTACTTC. Amino acids: CASSEAGRDGWGIQYF.

The genes are TRBV27 and TRBJ2-1; TRBD1 is a possible D gene (5 bases). Trimming removed 6 bases at V and 9 bases at J, with 15 bases between. This CDR3 comprises 13 residues. Germline CDR1 reads MNHEY; CDR2 reads SMNVEV (reference sequence). The CDR3 sequence is CASRKGRAGEQFF. CDR3 sequence (DNA): TGTGCCAGCAGGAAAGGCAGGGCTGGTGAGCAGTTCTTC.

CDR3 residues: CASSSDVGTGVREQYF. In DNA, the CDR3 is TGTGCCAGCAGCTCTGACGTCGGGACAGGGGTCCGCGAGCAGTACTTC. This chain connects TRBV5-5 to TRBJ2-7, with 10 positions matching TRBD1. Germline V gene sequence: CDR1 SGHKS, CDR2 YYEKEE (reference sequence). J lost 6 bases, V lost 3 bases, and 12 bases had no gene match. The CDR3 extends over 16 amino acids.